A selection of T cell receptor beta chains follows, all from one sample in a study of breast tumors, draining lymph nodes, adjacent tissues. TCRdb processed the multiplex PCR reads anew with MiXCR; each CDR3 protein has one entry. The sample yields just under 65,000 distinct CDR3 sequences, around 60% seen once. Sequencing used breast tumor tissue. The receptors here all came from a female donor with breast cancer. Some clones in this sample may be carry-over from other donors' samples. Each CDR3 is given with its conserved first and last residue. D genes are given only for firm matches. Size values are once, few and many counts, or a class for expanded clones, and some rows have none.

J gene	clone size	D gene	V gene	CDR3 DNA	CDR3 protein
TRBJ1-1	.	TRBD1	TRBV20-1	TGCAGTGCTATGACGACAGGGGAGAACTGGGAAGCTTTCTTT	CSAMTTGENWEAFF
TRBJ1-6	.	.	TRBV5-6	TGTGCTAGAGCCGACATCAATTCAGCCCTCCACTTT	CARADINSALHF
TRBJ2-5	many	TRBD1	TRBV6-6	TGTGCCAGCAGTTCTTCACAGGGGGGAGAGACCCAGTACTTC	CASSSSQGGETQYF
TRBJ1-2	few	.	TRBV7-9	TGTGCCAGCAGCCCGCAGACAGGCCAGTATGGCTACACCTTC	CASSPQTGQYGYTF
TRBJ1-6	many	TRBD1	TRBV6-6	TGTGCCAGCAGTCTCCCCGAGACAGGGGGTAGGGCCCTCCACTTT	CASSLPETGGRALHF
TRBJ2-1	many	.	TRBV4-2	TGTGCCAGCAGCCAGAGACTAGGACTGTTCTTC	CASSQRLGLFF
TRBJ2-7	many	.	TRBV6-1	TGTGCCGCCCAGCGGCTAGGCGAGCAGTACTTC	CAAQRLGEQYF
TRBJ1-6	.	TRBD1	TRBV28	TGTGCCAGCAGTCGAGACAGGGGGCCTAAGGATAATTCGCCCCTCCACTTT	CASSRDRGPKDNSPLHF
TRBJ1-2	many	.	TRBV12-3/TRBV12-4	TGTGCCAGCAGTTTAGATACAAGGGAGCAGGGCTACACCTTC	CASSLDTREQGYTF
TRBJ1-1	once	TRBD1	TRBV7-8	TGTGCCAGCAGCGAAGACAGGGGGCGGGTGAACACTGAAGCTTTCTTT	CASSEDRGRVNTEAFF
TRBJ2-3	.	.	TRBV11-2	TGTGCCAGCAGCCTCACCCAGGGTAACACAGATACGCAGTATTTT	CASSLTQGNTDTQYF
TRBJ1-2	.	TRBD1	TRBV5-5	TGTGCCAGCATCTACACCTTGGGGACCGGGACAGCGATCTACACCTTC	CASIYTLGTGTAIYTF
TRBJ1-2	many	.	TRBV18	TGTGCCAGCTCACCGACGGGACAAAGCGGCTACACCTTC	CASSPTGQSGYTF
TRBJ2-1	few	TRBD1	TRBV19	TGTGCCAGTAGTTTACTCGACAGGGCAGTGGGTACCTACAATGAGCAGTTCTTC	CASSLLDRAVGTYNEQFF
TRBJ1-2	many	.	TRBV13	TGTGCCAGCAGCTTAGGGCAGGGAACTGGCTACACCTTC	CASSLGQGTGYTF
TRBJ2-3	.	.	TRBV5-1	TGCGCCAACAGCTGGGGCACGGATACGCAGTATTTT	CANSWGTDTQYF
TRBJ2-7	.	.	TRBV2	TGTGCCAGCAGTGAAGCGTTTGGGGGGACCTACGAGCAGTACTTC	CASSEAFGGTYEQYF
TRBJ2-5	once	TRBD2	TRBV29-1	TGCAGCGTTGAAGTAAAGGGACTACGGAGGCAGTACTTC	CSVEVKGLRRQYF
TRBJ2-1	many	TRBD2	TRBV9	TGTGCCAGCAGCGACCTAGCGGGAGAAAACAATGAGCAGTTCTTC	CASSDLAGENNEQFF
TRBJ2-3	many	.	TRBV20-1	TGCAGTGCTAGGGGCGACTCCCGCACAGATACGCAGTATTTT	CSARGDSRTDTQYF
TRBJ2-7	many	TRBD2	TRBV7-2	TGTGCCAGCAGCTCCACCCCCCGCCGCGGGAGCCCCCTGGTGCAGTACTTC	CASSSTPRRGSPLVQYF
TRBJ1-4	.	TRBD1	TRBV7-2	TGTGCCAGCAGCTTCCTACAGGGGGCGGGTGAAAAACTGTTTTTT	CASSFLQGAGEKLFF
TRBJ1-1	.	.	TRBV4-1	TGCGCCAGCAGCCAAGATTTAGGGGCGCGGGGCTTCACTGAAGCTTTCTTT	CASSQDLGARGFTEAFF
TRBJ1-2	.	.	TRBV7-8	TGTGCCAGCAGCTTAGAAGGGGGAAGTATCTATGGCTACACCTTC	CASSLEGGSIYGYTF
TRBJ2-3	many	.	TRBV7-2	TGTGCCAGCAGCCCACCGACTAGATCCACAGATACGCAGTATTTT	CASSPPTRSTDTQYF
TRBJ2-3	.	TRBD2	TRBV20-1	TGCAGTGCTCCCAAGCGGGGGGGTTCTTACCGGAGCACAGATACGCAGTATTTT	CSAPKRGGSYRSTDTQYF
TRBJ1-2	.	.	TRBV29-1	TGCAGCAGTGAAGTAGGAGGCTACACCTTC	CSSEVGGYTF
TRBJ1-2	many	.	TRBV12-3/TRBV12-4	TGTGCCAGCAGGGGAGGGGGAGGGGGCTACACCTTC	CASRGGGGGYTF
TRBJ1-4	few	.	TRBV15	TGTGCCACTAGCAGAGTTAATCAGGGAGGCTGGGATGAAAAACTGCTTTTT	CATSRVNQGGWDEKLLF
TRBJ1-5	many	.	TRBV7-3	TGTGCCAGCAGCTTCCCCCTCGGAATGAGACCTAGTCAGCCCCAGCATTTT	CASSFPLGMRPSQPQHF
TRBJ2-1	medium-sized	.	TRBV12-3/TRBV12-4	TGTGCCAGCACCCTATCCCTTTTTCTGGGGAGCTACAATGAGCAGTTCTTC	CASTLSLFLGSYNEQFF